This T cell receptor (beta chain) was sequenced for a study of blood T cell repertoires in COVID-19. Original analysis: Estimated nucleated cell counts came from reference gene primer amplification. Sequencing used immunoSEQ multiplex PCR; TCRdb keeps in-frame clones, though not all of them. From that table come the V and J calls and clone size; the DNA was used to work out D and trimming. The repertoire holds about 200,000 clones, around 80% seen once, with approximately 6.9% in the top ten. Germline CDR1 is ENHRY and CDR2 is SYGVKD. CDR3 length: 16 residues. With V trimmed by 2 bases and J by 5 bases, 5 bases remained unmatched.

The J gene is TRBJ1-5, the V gene TRBV10-3; 11 bases align to TRBD1. The sequencing sample was made of peripheral blood. This sequence was found in a human donor with acute or convalescent COVID-19. The donor label of this sample is uncertain. CDR3 loop: CAISETGTGGYQPQHF. Written as DNA, the CDR3 is TGTGCCATCAGTGAGACCGGGACAGGGGGATATCAGCCCCAGCATTTT.